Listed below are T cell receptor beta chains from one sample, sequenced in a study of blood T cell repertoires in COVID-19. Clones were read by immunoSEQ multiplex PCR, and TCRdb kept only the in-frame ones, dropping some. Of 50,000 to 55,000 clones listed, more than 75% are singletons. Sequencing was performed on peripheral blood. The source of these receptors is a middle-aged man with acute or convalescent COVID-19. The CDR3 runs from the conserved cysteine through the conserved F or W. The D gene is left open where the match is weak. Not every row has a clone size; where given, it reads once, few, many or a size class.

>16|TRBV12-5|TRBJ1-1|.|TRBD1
TGTGCTAGTGGTTTGGTATTCGGCAGGGGGCTTGCTGAAGCTTTCTTT
CASGLVFGRGLAEAFF
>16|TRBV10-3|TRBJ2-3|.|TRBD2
TGTGCCATCAGTGCGGGACTAGCGGGAGCCACAGATACGCAGTATTTT
CAISAGLAGATDTQYF
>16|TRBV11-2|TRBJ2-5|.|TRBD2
TGTGCCAGCATCCCGCGGGGGGAAGTTTACGGGGAGACCCAGTACTTC
CASIPRGEVYGETQYF
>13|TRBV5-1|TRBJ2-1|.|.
TGCGCCAGCAGCTTGGTGACAGAACATGAGCAGTTCTTC
CASSLVTEHEQFF
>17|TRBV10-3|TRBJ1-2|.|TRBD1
TGTGCCATCAGTGAGTCCGCTGGACAGGGGGCTAACTATGGCTACACCTTC
CAISESAGQGANYGYTF
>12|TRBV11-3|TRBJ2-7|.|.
TGTGCCAGCAGCTTGAGGGAAAACGAGCAGTACTTC
CASSLRENEQYF
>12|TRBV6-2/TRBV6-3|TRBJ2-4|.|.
TGTGCCAGCAGTAACCAGGGTTACATTCAGTACTTC
CASSNQGYIQYF
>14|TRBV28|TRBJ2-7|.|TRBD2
TGTGCCAGCACATTACTAGCGGGAGGAAGTAAGCAGTACTTC
CASTLLAGGSKQYF
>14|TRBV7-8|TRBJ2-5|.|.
TGTGCCAGCAGCTTAGTGGGGAGACCCATCCAGGAGTACTTC
CASSLVGRPIQEYF
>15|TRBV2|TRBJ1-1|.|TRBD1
TGTGCCAGCACCGAACAGGGGGCTAGGAACACTGAAGCTTTCTTT
CASTEQGARNTEAFF
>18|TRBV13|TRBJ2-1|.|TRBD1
TGTGCCAGCAGCTTCATCACCGGACAGGGGGCGAAGTCTCTGGAGCAGTTCTTC
CASSFITGQGAKSLEQFF
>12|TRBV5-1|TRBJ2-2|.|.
TGCGCCAGCAGCATAGACACCGGGGAGCTGTTTTTT
CASSIDTGELFF
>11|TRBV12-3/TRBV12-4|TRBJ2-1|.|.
TGTGCCAGCAGTTCGTACAATGAGCAGTTCTTC
CASSSYNEQFF
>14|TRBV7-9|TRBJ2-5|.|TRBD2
TGTGCCAGCAGCTTCCGGGAGGGCCGAGAGACCCAGTACTTC
CASSFREGRETQYF
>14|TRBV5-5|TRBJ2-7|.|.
TGTGCCAGCAGCAGGAGGACGGCCTCCTACGAGCAGTACTTC
CASSRRTASYEQYF
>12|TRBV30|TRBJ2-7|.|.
TGTGCCTGGAGTGTAACCTACTACGAGCAGTACTTC
CAWSVTYYEQYF
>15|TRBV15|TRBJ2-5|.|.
TGTGCCACCAGCAGAGTTGGGCCAGGACTTAAGACCCAGTACTTC
CATSRVGPGLKTQYF
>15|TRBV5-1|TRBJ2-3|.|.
TGCGCCAGCAGCTTGGAGGCAGGGAACACAGATACGCAGTATTTT
CASSLEAGNTDTQYF
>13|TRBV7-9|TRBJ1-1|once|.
TGTGCCAGCAGCTGGGAGGGGGGGACTGAAGCTTTCTTT
CASSWEGGTEAFF
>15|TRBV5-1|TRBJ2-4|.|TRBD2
TGCGCCAGCAGCGTGACTAGCGGGCGGGCGAACATTCAGTACTTC
CASSVTSGRANIQYF
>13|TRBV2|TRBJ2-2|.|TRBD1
TGTGCCAGCAGCGCTACAGGGGCCGGGGAGCTGTTTTTT
CASSATGAGELFF
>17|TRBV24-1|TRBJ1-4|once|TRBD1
TGTGCCACCAGCGGACAGGGGAAAGAGGATGCTAATGAAAAACTGTTTTTT
CATSGQGKEDANEKLFF
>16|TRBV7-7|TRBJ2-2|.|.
TGTGCTAGCAGCTTAGTGGTGGGAGATCGCACCGGGGAGCTGTTTTTT
CASSLVVGDRTGELFF
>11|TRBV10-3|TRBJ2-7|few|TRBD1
TGTGCCACCGGACAGGGCCACGAGCAGTACTTC
CATGQGHEQYF
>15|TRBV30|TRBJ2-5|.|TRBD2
TGTGCCTGTGATATAGCGGGGGGGCCCCAAGAGACCCAGTACTTC
CACDIAGGPQETQYF
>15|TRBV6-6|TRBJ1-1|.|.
TGTGCCAGCAGTTACCCAGGGTCGGCGAACACTGAAGCTTTCTTT
CASSYPGSANTEAFF
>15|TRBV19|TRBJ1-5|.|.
TGTGCCAGTAACCTAGCTGGGGATGTTAATCAGCCCCAGCATTTT
CASNLAGDVNQPQHF
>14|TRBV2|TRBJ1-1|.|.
TGTGCCAGCAGGCGATCCCCCGTGAACACTGAAGCTTTCTTT
CASRRSPVNTEAFF
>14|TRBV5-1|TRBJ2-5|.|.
TGCGCCAGCAGCACGGGACTTGGAAAAGAGACCCAGTACTTC
CASSTGLGKETQYF
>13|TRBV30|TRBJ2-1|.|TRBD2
TGTGCCTGGAGCCCTGGGACTAGCGGGAGGCAGTTCTTC
CAWSPGTSGRQFF
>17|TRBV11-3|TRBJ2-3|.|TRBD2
TGTGCCAGCAGCTTAGACCTACTAGCGAGGAGTACAGATACGCAGTATTTT
CASSLDLLARSTDTQYF
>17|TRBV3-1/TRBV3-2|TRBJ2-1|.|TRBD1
TGTGCCAGCAGCCTTGACCGGGACAGGCTCTCCTACAATGAGCAGTTCTTC
CASSLDRDRLSYNEQFF
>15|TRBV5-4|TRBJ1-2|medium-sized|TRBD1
TGTGCCAGCAGTTCTCCGGGACAGACTAACTATGGCTACACCTTC
CASSSPGQTNYGYTF
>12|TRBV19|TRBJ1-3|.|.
TGTGCCAGCCCGGGGGATGGAAACACCATATATTTT
CASPGDGNTIYF
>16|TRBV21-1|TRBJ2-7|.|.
TGTGCCAGCAGCAAATATTGCAGGGTAACATCCTACGAGCAGTACTTC
CASSKYCRVTSYEQYF
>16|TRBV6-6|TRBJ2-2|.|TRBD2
TGTGCCAGCAGATATACTAGCGGCGTAGGGACCGGGGAGCTGTTTTTT
CASRYTSGVGTGELFF
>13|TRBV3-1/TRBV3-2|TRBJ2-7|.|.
TGTGCCAGCAGCCAAGATCGAGTATCCGGGCAGTACTTC
CASSQDRVSGQYF
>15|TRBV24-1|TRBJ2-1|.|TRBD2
TGTGCCACCAGTGAGCCGGGAGGCTCCTACAATGAGCAGTTCTTC
CATSEPGGSYNEQFF
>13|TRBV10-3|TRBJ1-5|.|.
TGTGCCATCACCACAGACCGAGATCAGCCCCAGCATTTT
CAITTDRDQPQHF
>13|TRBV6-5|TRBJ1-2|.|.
TGTGCCAGCAGTTACTCGGCGGTCTCTGGCTACACCTTC
CASSYSAVSGYTF
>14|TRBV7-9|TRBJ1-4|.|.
TGTGCCAGCAGCTTGGTAAGGGGTGGTGAAAAACTGTTTTTT
CASSLVRGGEKLFF
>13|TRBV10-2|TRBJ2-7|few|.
TGCGCCAGCAGTGAAGAGCCTACCTACGAGCAGTACTTC
CASSEEPTYEQYF
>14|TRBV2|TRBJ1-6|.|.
TGTGCCAGCGTCAGGGTTCTTGGAAATTCACCCCTCCACTTT
CASVRVLGNSPLHF
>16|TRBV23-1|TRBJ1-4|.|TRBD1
TGCGCCAGCAGTCAATCGGGGGCAGGGGGAAATGAAAAACTGTTTTTT
CASSQSGAGGNEKLFF
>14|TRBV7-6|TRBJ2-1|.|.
TGTGCCAGCAGCGTAAGCGGTTACTACAATGAGCAGTTCTTC
CASSVSGYYNEQFF
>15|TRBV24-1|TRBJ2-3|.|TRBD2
TGTGCCACCAGTCTTGGCGGGAGGGCCACAGATACGCAGTATTTT
CATSLGGRATDTQYF
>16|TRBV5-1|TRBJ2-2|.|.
TGCGCCAGCAGCATGTTGCAGGTTCAGAACACCGGGGAGCTGTTTTTT
CASSMLQVQNTGELFF
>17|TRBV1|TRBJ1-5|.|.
TGCACCAGCAGCCAAAAGACAGGGAATAAAGGCAATCAGCCCCAGCATTTT
CTSSQKTGNKGNQPQHF
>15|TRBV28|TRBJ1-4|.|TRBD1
TGTGCCAGCAGTCAATTACAGGGGGTTAATGAAAAACTGTTTTTT
CASSQLQGVNEKLFF
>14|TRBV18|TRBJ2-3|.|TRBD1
TGTGCCAGCTCACCGGACAGGGGGACAGATACGCAGTATTTT
CASSPDRGTDTQYF
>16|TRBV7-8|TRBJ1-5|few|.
TGTGCCAGCAGTGCATTGACGGGACAAAGCAATCAGCCCCAGCATTTT
CASSALTGQSNQPQHF
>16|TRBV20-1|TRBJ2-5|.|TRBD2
TGCAGTGCTAGTCAGACTAGCGGGAGGGCCCTCCGGACCCAGTACTTC
CSASQTSGRALRTQYF
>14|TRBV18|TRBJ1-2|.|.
TGTGCCAGCTCACCGAGGGAAGAGAGCTATGGCTACACCTTC
CASSPREESYGYTF
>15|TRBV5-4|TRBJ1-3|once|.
TGTGCCAGCAGCTTAGGGGGTAACAGTGGAAACACCATATATTTT
CASSLGGNSGNTIYF
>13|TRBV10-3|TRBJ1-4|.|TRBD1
TGTGCCACCAGGGGGAGTACTAATGAAAAACTGTTTTTT
CATRGSTNEKLFF
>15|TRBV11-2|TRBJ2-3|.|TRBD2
TGTGCCAGCAGCTTATCTAGCGGATATGCAGATACGCAGTATTTT
CASSLSSGYADTQYF
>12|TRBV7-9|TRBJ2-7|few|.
TGTGCCAGCAGCCAGACACTCTACGAGCAGTACTTC
CASSQTLYEQYF